Described below is a single T cell receptor (beta chain) sequence and its context. Its antigen is still unknown. As TCR cDNA was made by 5'RACE template switching, a universal primer site and UMIs were added. TCRdb re-analysed the 5' RACE reads in MiXCR, keeping a single row per CDR3 protein. The repertoire holds fewer than 350,000 distinct CDR3 sequences, with around 4.4% as singletons. The sample is drawn from a study of T cells after yellow fever vaccination. Study overall: Libraries from low-cell-number fractions were prepared with the SMART-Seq v4 Ultra Low Input RNA kit. General study results and limits: Shared CD4/CD8 clonotypes were a small share, likely from convergent recombination. Abundant clonotypes (contaminants from the bulk population) could be present in FACS-sorted repertoires.

V was cut by 4 bases and J by 1 base, with 18 bases left in between. CDR1 and CDR2 (germline): SGHVS, FQNEAQ. This CDR3 has 17 amino acids. This sequence originates from a man aged 18 to 35 who received the YFV17D yellow fever vaccine. The V call is TRBV7-8, the J call TRBJ2-3, with D possibly being TRBD1 (6 bases). The sequencing here drew on PBMCs, taken 15 days after the yellow fever booster vaccination. The CDR3 loop is CASSSRLGAVGTDTQYF. The CDR3 coding sequence is TGTGCCAGCAGCTCTCGCCTGGGGGCGGTGGGCACAGATACGCAGTATTTT.